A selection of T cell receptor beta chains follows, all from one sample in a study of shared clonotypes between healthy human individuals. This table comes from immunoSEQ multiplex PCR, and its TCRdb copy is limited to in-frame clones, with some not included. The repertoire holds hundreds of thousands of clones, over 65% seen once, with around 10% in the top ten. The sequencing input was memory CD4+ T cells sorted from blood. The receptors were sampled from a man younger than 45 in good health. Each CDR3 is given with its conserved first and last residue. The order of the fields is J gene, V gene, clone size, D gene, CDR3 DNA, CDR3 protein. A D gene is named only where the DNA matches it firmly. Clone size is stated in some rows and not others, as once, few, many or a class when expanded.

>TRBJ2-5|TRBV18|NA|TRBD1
TGTGCCAGCTCACCCGGAGGACAGGGGATGATGGAGACCCAGTACTTC
CASSPGGQGMMETQYF
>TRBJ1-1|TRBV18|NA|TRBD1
TGTGCCAGCTCAACAAACGGACAGGGTTTAGCTGAAGCTTTCTTT
CASSTNGQGLAEAFF
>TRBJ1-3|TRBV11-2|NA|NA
TGTGCCAGCAGCCCCCAGGCGGGAAGGGCGAACACCATATATTTT
CASSPQAGRANTIYF
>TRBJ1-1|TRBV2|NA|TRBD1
TGTGCCAGCAGTGACTGGGACAGAACTAACGGATTAGAAGCAAGAGCTGAAGCTTTCTTT
CASSDWDRTNGLEARAEAFF
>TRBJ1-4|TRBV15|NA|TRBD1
TGTGCCACCAGCAGAGCCCCGACAGGGGGGCGTAATGAAAAACTGTTTTTT
CATSRAPTGGRNEKLFF
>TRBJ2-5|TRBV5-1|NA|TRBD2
TGCGCCAGCAGCTTGGGTGACACTAGCGGGAGGCGAGAGACCCAGTACTTC
CASSLGDTSGRRETQYF
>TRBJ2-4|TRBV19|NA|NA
TGTGCCAGTAGTATTAGTATGGAGGCCATTCAGTACTTC
CASSISMEAIQYF
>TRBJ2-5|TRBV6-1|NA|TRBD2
TGTGCCAGCAGTGATGGTCCTAGCGGGGTTCAAGAGACCCAGTACTTC
CASSDGPSGVQETQYF
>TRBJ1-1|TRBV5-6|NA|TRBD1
TGTGCCAGCAGCGCCGACAGGGATGCTGAAGCTTTCTTT
CASSADRDAEAFF
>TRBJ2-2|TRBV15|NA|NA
TGTGCCACCAGCAGAGAGCGGGGATTGAACACCGGGGAGCTGTTTTTT
CATSRERGLNTGELFF
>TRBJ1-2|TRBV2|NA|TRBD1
TGTGCCAGCAGTGTGGGGACAGTCAACTATGGCTACACCTTC
CASSVGTVNYGYTF
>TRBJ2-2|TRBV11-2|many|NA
TGTGCCAGCAGCTTAATAGAGACCGGGGAGCTGTTTTTT
CASSLIETGELFF
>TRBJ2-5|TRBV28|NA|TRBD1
TGTGCCAGCAGTTTATTGGGGACAGGGCAGACCCAGTACTTC
CASSLLGTGQTQYF
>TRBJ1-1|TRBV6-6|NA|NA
TGTGCCAGCACCTCCCGGGATCTACTAAGGGACACTGAAGCTTTCTTT
CASTSRDLLRDTEAFF
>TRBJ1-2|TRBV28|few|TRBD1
TGTGCCAGCAGTATCCCTCAACCGGGACAGGCTAACTATGGCTACACCTTC
CASSIPQPGQANYGYTF
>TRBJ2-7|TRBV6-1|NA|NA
TGTGCCAGCAGTGTGGGTGCCGGGGCGCCCTACGAGCAGTACTTC
CASSVGAGAPYEQYF
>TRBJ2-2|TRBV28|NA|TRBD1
TGTGCCAGCAGTTCGCCGGGACAGGGGGCCAGGGACACCGGGGAGCTGTTTTTT
CASSSPGQGARDTGELFF
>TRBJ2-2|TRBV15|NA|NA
TGTGCCACCAGCGCAGATGTGGGGCGGAACACCGGGGAGCTGTTTTTT
CATSADVGRNTGELFF
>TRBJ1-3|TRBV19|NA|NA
TGTGCCAGTAGTATTGGTTCGGGACGTGGAAACACCATATATTTT
CASSIGSGRGNTIYF
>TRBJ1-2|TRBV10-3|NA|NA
TGTGCCATCAGCCAAGACAGGTTCCTGGACTACACCTTC
CAISQDRFLDYTF
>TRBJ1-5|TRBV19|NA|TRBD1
TGTGCCAGTAGTTTAGACAGGGGAGGCAATCAGCCCCAGCATTTT
CASSLDRGGNQPQHF
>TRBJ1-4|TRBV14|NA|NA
TGTGCCAGCAGCCTTGTGAGGGGGACTAATGAAAAACTGTTTTTT
CASSLVRGTNEKLFF
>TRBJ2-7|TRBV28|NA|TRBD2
TGTGCCAGCAGCCAGACGACTAGCGGGATTTACGAGCAGTACTTC
CASSQTTSGIYEQYF
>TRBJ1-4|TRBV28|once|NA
TGTGCCAGCAGTTTAATTCAGGGTCTGTCAACTAATGAAAAACTGTTTTTT
CASSLIQGLSTNEKLFF
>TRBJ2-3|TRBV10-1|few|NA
TGCGCCAGCTTCGGGCGAGATACGCAGTATTTT
CASFGRDTQYF
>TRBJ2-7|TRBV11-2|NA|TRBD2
TGTGCCAGCAGCTTATCGGCTAGCGGCTACGAGCAGTACTTC
CASSLSASGYEQYF
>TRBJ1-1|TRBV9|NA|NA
TGTGCCAGCAGCGTGGGGGGAGCGGTGAACACTGAAGCTTTCTTT
CASSVGGAVNTEAFF
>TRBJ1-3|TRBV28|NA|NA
TGTGCCAGTTGCGTTGCGGCTGGAAACACCATATATTTT
CASCVAAGNTIYF
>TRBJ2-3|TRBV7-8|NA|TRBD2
TGTGCCAGCAGCCCCCCCCAACTAGCGGGGCCCACAGATACGCAGTATTTT
CASSPPQLAGPTDTQYF
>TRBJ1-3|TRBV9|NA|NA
TGTGCCAGCAGCGGATGGGACACCGGAAACACCATATATTTT
CASSGWDTGNTIYF
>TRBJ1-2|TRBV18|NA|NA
TGTGCCAGCTCTACGTCAGGGCGGGATGGCTACACCTTC
CASSTSGRDGYTF
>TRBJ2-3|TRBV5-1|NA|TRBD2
TGCGCCAGCAGCTTGGCCGGCGGGAGTCGGACAGATACGCAGTATTTT
CASSLAGGSRTDTQYF
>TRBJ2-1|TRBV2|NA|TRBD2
TGTGCCAGCGGGATTGCTAGCGGGAGCGGGAATGAGCAGTTCTTC
CASGIASGSGNEQFF
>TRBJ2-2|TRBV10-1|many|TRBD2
TGCGCCAGCACCACCCGAACCCCGGCTAGCGGCCCACCAAGAACCACCGGGGAGCTGTTTTTT
CASTTRTPASGPPRTTGELFF
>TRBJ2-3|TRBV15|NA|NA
TGTGCCACCAGCAGAGATCAAGAGCGTAGCGGAGCTAGCACAGATACGCAGTATTTT
CATSRDQERSGASTDTQYF
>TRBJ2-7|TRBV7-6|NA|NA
TGTGCCAGCAGCTCCTCCTCCGAGCAGTACTTC
CASSSSSEQYF
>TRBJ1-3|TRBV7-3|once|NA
TGTGCCAGCAGCCGGGCCGGAGACACCATATATTTT
CASSRAGDTIYF
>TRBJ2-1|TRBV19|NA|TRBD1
TGTGCCAGTAGTACCAGGACAGGGGGGTCCTACAATGAGCAGTTCTTC
CASSTRTGGSYNEQFF
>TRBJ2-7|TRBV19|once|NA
TGTGCCAGTAGTAAATTTGTGGGGTACGAGCAGTACTTC
CASSKFVGYEQYF
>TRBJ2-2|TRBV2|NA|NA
TGTGCCAGCAGGAGGTTAGCGGACGCGAACACCGGGGAGCTGTTTTTT
CASRRLADANTGELFF
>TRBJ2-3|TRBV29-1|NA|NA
TGCAGCGTTGACACGGGCCACACAGATACGCAGTATTTT
CSVDTGHTDTQYF
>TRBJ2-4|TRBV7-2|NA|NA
TGTGCCAGCAGCTTACTGATAGCGGAAATTCAGTACTTC
CASSLLIAEIQYF
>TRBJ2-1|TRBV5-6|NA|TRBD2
TGTGCCAGCAGCGACTGGACTAGCGGGAGTCGATACAATGAGCAGTTCTTC
CASSDWTSGSRYNEQFF
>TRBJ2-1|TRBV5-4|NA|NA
TGTGCCAGCAGCTTAATGGGGGACTACAATGAGCAGTTCTTC
CASSLMGDYNEQFF
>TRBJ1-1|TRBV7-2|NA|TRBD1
TGTGCCAGCAGCTTAGGCGGCAGGGGGTCACCTTTCTTT
CASSLGGRGSPFF
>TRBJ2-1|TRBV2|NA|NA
TGTGCCAGCAGTGAAGCGGGCGATGAGCAGTTCTTC
CASSEAGDEQFF
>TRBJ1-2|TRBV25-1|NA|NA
TGTGCCAGCAGGGGAGAGGGTATTGGCTATGGCTACACCTTC
CASRGEGIGYGYTF
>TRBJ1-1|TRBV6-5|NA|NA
TGTGCCAGCAGTAGAGGGTGGACTGAAGCTTTCTTT
CASSRGWTEAFF
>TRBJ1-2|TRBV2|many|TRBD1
TGTGCCAGCAGTGAGACAGGGACCTATGGCTACACCTTC
CASSETGTYGYTF
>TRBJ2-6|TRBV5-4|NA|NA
TGTGCCAGCAGCGAACTTGACAGGTCCGCTGGGGCCAACGTCCTGACTTTC
CASSELDRSAGANVLTF
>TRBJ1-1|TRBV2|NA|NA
TGTGCCAGCAGTGGATCGGGGGGCCAAGCTTTCTTT
CASSGSGGQAFF